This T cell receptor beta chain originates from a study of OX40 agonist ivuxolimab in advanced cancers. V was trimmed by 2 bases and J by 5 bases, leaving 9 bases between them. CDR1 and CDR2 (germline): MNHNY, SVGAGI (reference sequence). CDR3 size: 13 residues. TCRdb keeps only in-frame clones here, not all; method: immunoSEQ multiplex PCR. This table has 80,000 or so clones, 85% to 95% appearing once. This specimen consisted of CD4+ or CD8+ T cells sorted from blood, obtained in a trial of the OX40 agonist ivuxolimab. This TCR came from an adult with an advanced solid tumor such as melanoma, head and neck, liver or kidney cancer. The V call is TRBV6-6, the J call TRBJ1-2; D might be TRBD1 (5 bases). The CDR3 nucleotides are TGTGCCAGCAGTTACCCAGGGACTTATGGCTACACCTTC. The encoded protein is CASSYPGTYGYTF.